The 21 T cell receptor beta chains below all came from one sample that was sequenced in a study of T cell responses to AZD1222 COVID-19 vaccine. Produced via immunoSEQ multiplex PCR; TCRdb's table is partial and in-frame only. The sample includes 90,000 to 150,000 clones, around 92% of them seen just once. This specimen consisted of peripheral blood, obtained on day 0 of AZD1222 vaccination. The source of these receptors is an adult in good health.

This chain connects TRBV15 to TRBJ1-4, with TRBD1 as a possible D gene (5 bases). The length of the CDR3 is 15 residues. The V end lost 0 bases, the J end lost 8 bases, and 13 bases lay between the germline ends. CDR1 is LNHNV and CDR2 is YYDKDF in the germline V gene (reference sequence). In nucleotides, the CDR3 is TGTGCCACCAGCAGAGAGTTCCTCCGGGGGGAAAAACTGTTTTTT. Translated: CATSREFLRGEKLFF.

This clone was recorded only once. The chain carries TRBV15 and TRBJ1-2, with a tentative D call TRBD1 (5 bases). V dropped 6 bases and J dropped 8 bases, with 13 bases sitting between them. CDR3 length: 12 residues. Per the germline V gene, CDR1 is LNHNV and CDR2 is YYDKDF (reference sequence). The CDR3 nucleotides read TGTGCCACCAGAGCTTTAAGGGGCGGCTACACCTTC. Translating gives CATRALRGGYTF.

The table lists this clone with a count of one. Other DNA variants within this sample encode the same CDR3. This chain uses TRBV15 with TRBJ1-5; 7 bases are a match to TRBD1. Germline CDR1 and CDR2: LNHNV and YYDKDF (reference sequence). The V and J ends lost 6 bases and 2 bases, in that order; junction bases with no gene match: 1. This CDR3 spans 13 amino acids. The CDR3 coding sequence is TGTGCCACCAGGGGGACAGGCAATCAGCCCCAGCATTTT. Residues: CATRGTGNQPQHF.

This clone was seen a few times. The chain recombines TRBV19 with TRBJ1-1; 9 bases fit TRBD1. Losses at the gene ends were 5 bases for V and 1 base for J; bases not matched to a gene: 11. The CDR3 contains 17 residues. The germline V gene has CDR1 LNHDA and CDR2 SQIVND (reference sequence). CDR3 DNA sequence: TGTGCCAGTAGTCTCGGACAGGGGCGGGGGAGGAACACTGAAGCTTTCTTT. Its protein is CASSLGQGRGRNTEAFF.

In DNA, the CDR3 is TGTGCCAGCAGTTTCCCTAGGGAAACGGGGACAATAGAGCAGTTCTTC. Translating it yields CASSFPRETGTIEQFF. This chain uses TRBV28 with TRBJ2-1; maybe TRBD1 (6 bases). CDR1 is MDHEN and CDR2 is SYDVKM in the germline V gene. V gave up 3 bases and J gave up 10 bases, with 22 bases separating them. The CDR3 has 16 residues.

J is TRBJ2-7 and V is TRBV27; D perhaps matches TRBD1 (7 bases). CDR3 length: 13 residues. Germline V gene data show CDR1 as MNHEY and CDR2 as SMNVEV (reference sequence). V lost 11 bases to trimming and J lost 7 bases, with 21 bases between them. CDR3 sequence reads: CASRRTGAGEQYF. CDR3 sequence (DNA): TGTGCCTCCCGTCGCACAGGGGCGGGGGAGCAGTACTTC.

V and J are TRBV6-1 and TRBJ2-3, with 7 bases identical to TRBD1. The ends lost 2 bases at V and 0 bases at J; junction bases unmatched: 5. The CDR3 sequence is 16 residues long. Germline V gives CDR1 MNHNS, CDR2 SASEGT. The CDR3 reads CASSERQGRSTDTQYF. Here the CDR3 DNA reads TGTGCCAGCAGTGAAAGACAGGGAAGGAGCACAGATACGCAGTATTTT.

The chain couples TRBV11-1 to TRBJ2-1; 9 nucleotides line up with TRBD2. V trimming: 3 bases; J trimming: 7 bases; junction bases outside the gene matches: 7. The CDR3 covers 15 residues. CDR1 and CDR2 (germline): SGHAT, FQDESV (reference sequence). CDR3 coding DNA: TGTGCCAGCAGCTTTGGCGGGGGGGTTCGGAATGAGCAGTTCTTC. Residues: CASSFGGGVRNEQFF. The full variable domain, completed using reference TRBV11-1 and TRBJ2-1, is EAEVAQSPRYKITEKSQAVAFWCDPISGHATLYWYRQILGQGPELLVQFQDESVVDDSQLPKDRFSAERLKGVDSTLKIQPAELGDSAMYLCASSFGGGVRNEQFFGPGTRLTVL.

J is TRBJ1-5 and V is TRBV19; 7 bases match TRBD1. CDR1 is LNHDA, CDR2 SQIVND, per germline (reference sequence). This CDR3 has 16 amino acids. V gave up 4 bases and J gave up 4 bases; unmatched junction bases: 10. The CDR3, as DNA: TGTGCCAGTAGTACCCGACAGGGCACCGCTAATCAGCCCCAGCATTTT. It translates to CASSTRQGTANQPQHF.

The chain employs TRBV5-1 and TRBJ1-2; D is unresolved. V gave up 0 bases and J gave up 6 bases, with 12 bases separating them. CDR1 SGHRS and CDR2 YFSETQ come from the germline V gene. The CDR3 length is 14 residues. The CDR3 coding sequence is TGCGCCAGCAGCTTGGGTTACGGGAACGATGGCTACACCTTC. Translation: CASSLGYGNDGYTF.

The chain recombines TRBV28 with TRBJ1-2; 8 bases are a match to TRBD1. The germline V gene has CDR1 MDHEN and CDR2 SYDVKM. The CDR3 contains 14 residues. The junction had 8 bases not matched to a gene; V was cut back by 3 bases and J by 8 bases. The CDR3 region has the DNA TGTGCCAGCAGTTTTTCCGGGACAGGTGAAGGCTACACCTTC. Amino acid sequence: CASSFSGTGEGYTF.

This chain connects TRBV28 to TRBJ1-1, with TRBD1 as a possible D gene (6 bases). Germline V CDR1 and CDR2: MDHEN, SYDVKM. This CDR3 has 13 residues. Trimming cost V 4 bases and J 3 bases, with 9 bases left between them. The CDR3 coding sequence is TGTGCCAGCAGTTCAGGGGCGGACACTGAAGCTTTCTTT. The encoded protein is CASSSGADTEAFF.

This chain uses TRBV7-8 with TRBJ1-2; D not resolved. Germline V lookup: CDR1 SGHVS, CDR2 FQNEAQ. The CDR3 is 14 amino acids. V was cut by 1 base and J by 4 bases, with 10 bases left in between. CDR3 in amino acids: CASSLGEGRYGYTF. CDR3 bases: TGTGCCAGCAGCTTAGGGGAGGGCCGCTATGGCTACACCTTC.

The gene calls are TRBV19 and TRBJ2-2, with TRBD1 matching over 7 bases. The CDR3 extends over 15 amino acids. V shed 3 bases and J 4 bases; nucleotides not matched to a gene: 5. Germline assignment: CDR1 LNHDA and CDR2 SQIVND (reference sequence). The CDR3 nucleotides are TGTGCCAGTAGTATCGACAGGGTCAGCACCGGGGAGCTGTTTTTT. Protein: CASSIDRVSTGELFF.

The chain joins TRBV5-6 to TRBJ2-5; TRBD2 agrees at 7 bases. Germline CDR1 is SGHDT and CDR2 is YYEEEE. The V segment lost 1 base and the J segment 4 bases; nucleotides outside the gene matches: 4. CDR3 length: 14 residues. The CDR3 loop reads CASSLIAGAETQYF. The CDR3 region has the DNA TGTGCCAGCAGCTTGATTGCGGGAGCAGAGACCCAGTACTTC.

The V gene is TRBV19, the J gene TRBJ1-1; D is perhaps TRBD1 (6 bases). The CDR3 length is 15 residues. Germline V lookup: CDR1 LNHDA, CDR2 SQIVND (reference sequence). The V and J ends lost 8 bases and 6 bases respectively, with 22 bases between them. The CDR3 nucleotides are TGTGCCAGTTCCTCAGAGGGGGGCGGAGGGCCTGAAGCTTTCTTT. It encodes CASSSEGGGGPEAFF.

The V and J genes are TRBV5-4 and TRBJ2-3; 9 nucleotides line up with TRBD1. CDR1 and CDR2 (germline): SGHNT, YYREEE (reference sequence). V was pared by 5 bases and J by 8 bases, with 15 bases of the junction left unmatched. The CDR3 consists of 16 residues. CDR3 protein: CASRPDRGGLLGTQYF. In nucleotides, the CDR3 is TGTGCCAGCAGACCAGACAGGGGGGGCCTTCTTGGTACGCAGTATTTT.

The count of this clone is one. This sequence joins TRBV11-2 and TRBJ1-6; 8 bases are shared with TRBD1. Germline V CDR1 and CDR2: SGHAT, FQNNGV. CDR3 length equals 15 residues. Germline trimming cut 5 bases from V and 5 bases from J; bases unmatched to any gene: 5. CDR3 sequence reads: CASSKGQGHNSPLHF. The CDR3 bases are TGTGCCAGCAGCAAAGGACAGGGCCATAATTCACCCCTCCACTTT. Based on the CDR3 plus reference TRBV11-2 and TRBJ1-6, the full variable domain is EAGVAQSPRYKIIEKRQSVAFWCNPISGHATLYWYQQILGQGPKLLIQFQNNGVVDDSQLPKDRFSAERLKGVDSTLKIQPAKLEDSAVYLCASSKGQGHNSPLHFGNGTRLTVT.

This CDR3 reads CAWRPGHRGNTIYF. The CDR3 DNA follows: TGTGCCTGGAGGCCGGGACACCGTGGAAACACCATATATTTT. The J gene is TRBJ1-3, the V gene TRBV30, with D tentatively TRBD1 (6 bases). Per germline, CDR1 GTSNPN and CDR2 SVGIG (reference sequence). The CDR3 covers 14 residues. The ends were cut back, 3 bases at V and 3 bases at J, with 12 bases in the middle.

V usage is TRBV6-1 and J usage is TRBJ1-2, with D tentatively TRBD1 (6 bases). Per the germline V gene, CDR1 is MNHNS and CDR2 is SASEGT. V was clipped by 2 bases and J by 8 bases, with 12 bases between them. The CDR3 sequence is 13 residues long. The CDR3 sequence: CASSERAGEGYTF. CDR3 coding DNA: TGTGCCAGCAGTGAAAGGGCAGGGGAAGGCTACACCTTC.

The V and J genes are TRBV27 and TRBJ1-2; the match to TRBD1 covers 8 bases. After removal of 2 bases from V and 3 bases from J, the junction contained 2 bases not matched to a gene. Germline values: CDR1 MNHEY, CDR2 SMNVEV (reference sequence). This CDR3 has 14 residues. The chain's CDR3 is CASSLNRGDYGYTF. The CDR3 nucleotides are TGTGCCAGCAGTTTAAACAGGGGGGACTATGGCTACACCTTC.